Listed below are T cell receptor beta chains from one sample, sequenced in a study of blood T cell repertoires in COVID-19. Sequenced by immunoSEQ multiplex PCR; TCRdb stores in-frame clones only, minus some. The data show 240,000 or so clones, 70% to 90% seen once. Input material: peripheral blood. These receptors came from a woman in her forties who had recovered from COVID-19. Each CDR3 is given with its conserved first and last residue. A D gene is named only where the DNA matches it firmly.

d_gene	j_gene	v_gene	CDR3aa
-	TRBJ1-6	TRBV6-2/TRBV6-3	CASSYPGLSPLHF
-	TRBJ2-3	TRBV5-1	CASSSTGTRTDTQYF
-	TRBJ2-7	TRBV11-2	CASSVGDYEQYF
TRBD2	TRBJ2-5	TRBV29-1	CSGGGTSGETQYF
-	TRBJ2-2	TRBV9	CASSVAAGSTGELFF
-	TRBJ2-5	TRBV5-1	CASSPPGRGETQYF
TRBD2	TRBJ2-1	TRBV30	CAWSKIAGGPGNEQFF
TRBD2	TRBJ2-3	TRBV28	CASSHYPGLAEDTQYF
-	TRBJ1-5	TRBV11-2	CASSSLANQPQHF
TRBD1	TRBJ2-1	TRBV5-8	CASSLLSGTGVVYNEQFF
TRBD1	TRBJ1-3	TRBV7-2	CASSLEGPWARGHGNTIYF
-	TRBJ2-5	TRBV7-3	CASSPWDSLTSGSQETQYF
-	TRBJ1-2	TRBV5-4	CASSLGGSGRVYGYTF
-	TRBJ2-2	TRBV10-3	CAISESRDTGELFF
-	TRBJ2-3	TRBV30	CAWSVGLAYTDTQYF
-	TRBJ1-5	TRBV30	CAWSVGSSNQPQHF
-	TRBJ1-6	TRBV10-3	CATTGGQGSPLHF
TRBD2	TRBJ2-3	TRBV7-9	CASSFFPLAVGPTDTQYF
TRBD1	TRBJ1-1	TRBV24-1	CATSDHRGSTEAFF
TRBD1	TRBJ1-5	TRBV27	CASSLVWDRRRQPQHF
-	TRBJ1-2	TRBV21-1	CASTQSRDRGRGGGYTF
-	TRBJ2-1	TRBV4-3	CASSGRPSSYNEQFF
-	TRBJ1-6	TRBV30	CAWSVDAGNSPLHF
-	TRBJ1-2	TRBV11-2	CASSLARNLYGYTF
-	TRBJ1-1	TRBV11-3	CASSLRWGVRTEAFF
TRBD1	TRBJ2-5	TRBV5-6	CASRTGQETQYF
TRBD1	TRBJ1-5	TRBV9	CASSATDRGQGQPQHF
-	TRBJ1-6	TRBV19	CASSRWGQSSYNSPLHF
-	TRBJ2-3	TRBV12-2	CASRAKREANTDTQYF
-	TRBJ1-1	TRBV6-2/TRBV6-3	CASSWGRGRSEAFF
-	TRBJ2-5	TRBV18	CASSPRRSETQYF
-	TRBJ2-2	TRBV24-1	CATRGSGTGELFF
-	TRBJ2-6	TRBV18	CASSPSGANVLTF
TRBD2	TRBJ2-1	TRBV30	CAWSDPPGLAGRRGFF
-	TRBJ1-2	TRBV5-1	CASSTGYNNYGYTF
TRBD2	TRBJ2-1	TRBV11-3	CASSLLAGGNNPNEQFF
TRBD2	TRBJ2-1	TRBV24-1	CATSDLGLAGGGISYNEQFF
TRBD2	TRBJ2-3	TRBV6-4	CASRPTSGGPDTQYF
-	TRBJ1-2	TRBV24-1	CATSDFWARPGDYGYTF
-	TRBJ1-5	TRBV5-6	CASSLAGNQPQHF